Below, 29 T cell receptor beta chains from the same sample are listed, as sequenced in a study of blood T cell repertoires in COVID-19. The table came from immunoSEQ multiplex PCR; TCRdb's copy has only in-frame clones and leaves some out. Of about 98,000 clones listed, over 75% are singletons. The sample comprised peripheral blood. These TCRs come from a woman older than 75 with acute or convalescent COVID-19.

This clone was seen once. This chain connects TRBV5-1 to TRBJ2-5, with 9 positions matching TRBD2. The CDR3 length is 16 residues. Germline CDR1 reads SGHRS; CDR2 reads YFSETQ. The junction had 10 bases not matched to a gene; V was cut back by 2 bases and J by 5 bases. As DNA, the CDR3 is TGCGCCAGCAGCTTTGCCAGCGGGGGGACCAGCGAGACCCAGTACTTC. Translating gives CASSFASGGTSETQYF.

This clone appeared a few times. The gene calls are TRBV5-1 and TRBJ2-3, with 8 bases lining up with TRBD2. The germline V gene encodes CDR1 SGHRS and CDR2 YFSETQ. The trim removed 5 bases at V and 1 base at J, leaving 6 bases unmatched. CDR3 size: 15 residues. The DNA of the CDR3 is TGCGCCAGCAGGGTCGCGGGGGGCGGCACAGATACGCAGTATTTT. It is translated as CASRVAGGGTDTQYF.

On this clone itself: A read error may produce the germline difference seen at one junction end. V and J are TRBV18 and TRBJ1-6, with 8 positions matching TRBD1. Germline values: CDR1 KGHSH, CDR2 LQKENI. The CDR3 has 14 residues. The CDR3 spells CASSPGQANAPLHF. The CDR3 bases are TGTGCCAGCTCACCGGGACAGGCCAACGCGCCCCTTCACTTT.

This clone was found a few times. V and J are TRBV6-6 and TRBJ1-5; 8 bases agree with TRBD1. Germline V gene data show CDR1 as MNHNY and CDR2 as SVGAGI (reference sequence). This CDR3 has 14 residues. After removal of 4 bases from V and 7 bases from J, the junction contained 6 bases not matched to a gene. CDR3 region: CASSSQGAEQPQHF. DNA for the CDR3: TGTGCCAGCAGTTCTCAGGGGGCAGAACAGCCCCAGCATTTT.

The rearrangement joins TRBV19 to TRBJ2-3, with D hard to call. Deletions cut 1 base from V and 3 bases from J, with 8 bases between. Germline V CDR1 and CDR2: LNHDA, SQIVND (reference sequence). This CDR3 region has 14 residues. The CDR3 DNA sequence: TGTGCCAGTAGTATAGCGGTCCGTACAGATACGCAGTATTTT. Its protein product is CASSIAVRTDTQYF.

This clone has a single count. The chain combines TRBV5-1 with TRBJ1-2, with D tentatively TRBD1 (6 bases). The CDR3 is 15 residues long. Germline V lookup: CDR1 SGHRS, CDR2 YFSETQ. The V end lost 4 bases, the J end lost 3 bases, and 16 bases lay between the germline ends. CDR3 sequence reads: CASSPGQYFDYGYTF. The DNA for the CDR3 is TGCGCCAGCAGCCCTGGACAGTATTTCGACTATGGCTACACCTTC.

The chain employs TRBV5-1 and TRBJ2-5; the match to TRBD2 covers 12 bases. The CDR3 is 16 residues long. CDR1 is SGHRS and CDR2 is YFSETQ in the germline V gene. With 4 bases clipped from V and 9 bases from J, the junction kept 13 bases outside the gene matches. The CDR3 sequence: CASSPLLAGGRGAQYF. CDR3 sequence (DNA): TGCGCCAGCAGCCCCCTACTAGCGGGGGGACGGGGGGCCCAGTACTTC.

The chain has TRBV18 and TRBJ2-3; a weak D match, TRBD2 (6 bases). Germline values: CDR1 KGHSH, CDR2 LQKENI. V was shortened by 0 bases and J by 5 bases, with 21 bases between the two germline ends. The CDR3 has 18 residues. Here the CDR3 reads CASSPPMRGSVSEDTQYF. In DNA, the CDR3 is TGTGCCAGCTCACCACCGATGCGGGGATCTGTCTCTGAAGATACGCAGTATTTT.

The rearrangement uses TRBV19 and TRBJ1-2; perhaps TRBD1 as D (5 bases). Germline CDR1 reads LNHDA; CDR2 reads SQIVND (reference sequence). The CDR3 runs to 13 residues. Between the trimmed V and J ends, which lost 2 bases and 4 bases, there was a span of 8 bases. The CDR3 DNA is TGTGCCAGTAGTATAACAGGTGGCTATGGCTACACCTTC. Encoded protein: CASSITGGYGYTF.

This clone was seen a single time. The V gene is TRBV6-5, the J gene TRBJ1-6, with 9 bases identical to TRBD1. This CDR3 has 15 residues. Losses at the gene ends were 7 bases for V and 7 bases for J; bases not matched to a gene: 8. Germline V lookup: CDR1 MNHEY, CDR2 SVGAGI. The CDR3 DNA is TGTGCCAGCACCCCGACAGGGGGTCTAAATTCACCCCTCCACTTT. Translating gives CASTPTGGLNSPLHF.

The chain carries TRBV23-1 and TRBJ1-1; 8 bases map to TRBD1. TRBV23-1 belongs to the ORF category, with a function that is uncertain. This CDR3 is 16 amino acids long. With 5 bases clipped from V and 4 bases from J, the junction kept 12 bases outside the gene matches. In DNA, the CDR3 is TGCGCCAGCAGTAATTTACAGGGGGAGCGTGGCACTGAAGCTTTCTTT. The encoded protein is CASSNLQGERGTEAFF.

This chain uses TRBV5-1 with TRBJ1-1; D is uncertain. This CDR3 has 14 amino acids. Germline CDR1 SGHRS, CDR2 YFSETQ. V was clipped by 0 bases and J by 1 base, with 7 bases between them. The CDR3 protein is CASSLGAENTEAFF. The CDR3, as DNA: TGCGCCAGCAGCTTGGGGGCTGAGAACACTGAAGCTTTCTTT. The entire variable domain, with the rest obtained from reference TRBV5-1 and TRBJ1-1, is as follows: KAGVTQTPRYLIKTRGQQVTLSCSPISGHRSVSWYQQTPGQGLQFLFEYFSETQRNKGNFPGRFSGRQFSNSRSEMNVSTLELGDSALYLCASSLGAENTEAFFGQGTRLTVV.

In its sample, this clone was seen a few times. V is TRBV11-3 and J is TRBJ1-1; unclear D gene. Trimming shortened V by 4 bases and J by 0 bases, and 12 bases separated the two germline ends. The CDR3 spans 15 residues. The V gene's germline CDR1 is SGHNT and CDR2 YENEEA. The CDR3 protein is CASSSRTGMNTEAFF. CDR3 bases: TGTGCCAGCAGCTCTCGGACGGGAATGAACACTGAAGCTTTCTTT.

The rearrangement joins TRBV7-9 to TRBJ2-3, with D perhaps TRBD1 (6 bases). Germline V gives CDR1 SEHNR, CDR2 FQNEAQ (reference sequence). This CDR3 is built from 15 residues. V was trimmed by 6 bases and J by 0 bases, leaving 13 bases between them. CDR3: CASRERGISTDTQYF. The DNA of the CDR3 is TGTGCCAGCAGGGAGAGGGGGATTAGCACAGATACGCAGTATTTT. Complete variable domain (other parts from reference TRBV7-9 and TRBJ2-3): DTGVSQNPRHKITKRGQNVTFRCDPISEHNRLYWYRQTLGQGPEFLTYFQNEAQLEKSRLLSDRFSAERPKGSFSTLEIQRTEQGDSAMYLCASRERGISTDTQYFGPGTRLTVL.

This clone came up once. The gene calls are TRBV12-5 and TRBJ1-2, with unresolved D. The V gene's germline CDR1 is LGHNT and CDR2 FRNRAP. The CDR3 has 14 residues. V shed 1 base and J shed 4 bases, with 10 bases lying between them. The chain's CDR3 is CASGLDPVTYGYTF. CDR3 in DNA: TGTGCTAGTGGTTTGGACCCAGTCACCTATGGCTACACCTTC. The full variable domain, rest sourced from reference TRBV12-5 and TRBJ1-2, is DARVTQTPRHKVTEMGQEVTMRCQPILGHNTVFWYRQTMMQGLELLAYFRNRAPLDDSGMPKDRFSAEMPDATLATLKIQPSEPRDSAVYFCASGLDPVTYGYTFGSGTRLTVV.

This clone was detected only a few times. The chain combines TRBV4-3 with TRBJ1-2, with D maybe TRBD1 (6 bases). V lost 1 base and J lost 5, with 14 bases in between. The CDR3 length is 15 residues. Germline V CDR1 and CDR2: LGHNA, YSLEER. This chain's CDR3 is CASSQGVRGSYGYTF. In DNA form, the CDR3 reads TGCGCCAGCAGCCAAGGAGTCAGGGGTTCATATGGCTACACCTTC.

The table lists this clone with a few counts. This chain links TRBV28 with TRBJ1-6, with TRBD1 matching over 9 bases. This CDR3 is built from 16 residues. Germline CDR1 is MDHEN and CDR2 is SYDVKM. The V and J ends lost 6 bases and 1 base, in that order; junction bases with no gene match: 4. This CDR3 reads CASSLQGASYNSPLHF. In nucleotides, the CDR3 is TGTGCCAGCAGCCTACAGGGGGCGTCCTATAATTCACCCCTCCACTTT.

This rearrangement joins TRBV19 to TRBJ1-2; TRBD1 matches 7 bases. V shed 10 bases, J shed 7 bases, and the junction held 15 bases outside the gene matches. The CDR3 has 14 amino acids. Looked up from germline, CDR1 is LNHDA and CDR2 is SQIVND (reference sequence). The CDR3 here is CATEPRRGGFGYTF. The CDR3 region has the DNA TGTGCCACAGAGCCCCGTCGAGGGGGCTTTGGCTACACCTTC.

This chain uses TRBV6-2 or TRBV6-3 with TRBJ1-2; tentative D call: TRBD1 (5 bases). The germline V gene has CDR1 MNHEY and CDR2 SVGEGT. V lost 0 bases and J lost 9, with 14 bases in between. The CDR3 extends over 14 amino acids. This CDR3 is CASSYSSTDLCYTF. CDR3 coding DNA: TGTGCCAGCAGTTACTCATCGACAGACCTATGCTACACCTTC.

The chain uses TRBV29-1 and TRBJ1-5; no firm D call. Germline CDR1 reads SQVTM; CDR2 reads ANQGSEA. Deletions cut 0 bases from V and 1 base from J, with 4 bases between. The CDR3 sequence is 13 residues long. DNA for the CDR3: TGCAGCGTTGAAGAACAGAGCAATCAGCCCCAGCATTTT. As protein: CSVEEQSNQPQHF.

V and J are TRBV6-1 and TRBJ1-3; TRBD1 matches 7 bases. CDR1 is MNHNS, CDR2 SASEGT, per germline. This CDR3 contains 17 residues. The V gene end was trimmed by 4 bases and the J gene end by 0 bases; junction bases not matched to a gene: 9. The DNA of the CDR3 is TGTGCCAGCAGTGCTACCGGGACAGCCTCCTCTGGAAACACCATATATTTT. Its protein product is CASSATGTASSGNTIYF.

The rearrangement joins TRBV2 to TRBJ2-2, with 8 bases matching TRBD2. CDR1 and CDR2 from the germline V gene are SNHLY and FYNNEI. The ends lost 8 bases at V and 5 bases at J; junction bases unmatched: 4. This CDR3 is 13 amino acids long. CDR3 coding DNA: TGTGCCAGCGGGGCTAGCGGGACCGGGGAGCTGTTTTTT. It translates to CASGASGTGELFF.

The CDR3 nucleotides read TGTGCCAGCAGCTCCGAACCCGGACTAGCGGGGTGGTCGGATACGCAGTATTTT. This gives the protein CASSSEPGLAGWSDTQYF. This chain joins TRBV5-4 and TRBJ2-3, with 12 bases lining up with TRBD2. From germline, CDR1 is SGHNT and CDR2 YYREEE (reference sequence). The length of the CDR3 is 18 residues. The V segment lost 3 bases and the J segment 6 bases; nucleotides outside the gene matches: 14.

The chain joins TRBV5-4 to TRBJ2-5; TRBD2 agrees at 12 bases. CDR1 is SGHNT, CDR2 YYREEE, per germline (reference sequence). Unmatched junction bases numbered 6, after V lost 2 bases and J lost 1 base. This CDR3 contains 17 residues. CDR3 in amino acids: CASSFPSGGAIQETQYF. Here the CDR3 DNA reads TGTGCCAGCAGCTTCCCTAGCGGGGGGGCCATCCAAGAGACCCAGTACTTC. Together with reference TRBV5-4 and TRBJ2-5, the CDR3 gives the full variable domain: ETGVTQSPTHLIKTRGQQVTLRCSSQSGHNTVSWYQQALGQGPQFIFQYYREEENGRGNFPPRFSGLQFPNYSSELNVNALELDDSALYLCASSFPSGGAIQETQYFGPGTRLLVL.

Many counts were recorded for this clone. The rearrangement uses TRBV11-2 and TRBJ1-4; 7 bases fit TRBD1. The length of the CDR3 is 15 residues. CDR1 and CDR2 (germline): SGHAT, FQNNGV. V lost 0 bases, J lost 5 bases, and 3 bases stayed unmatched. The CDR3 spells CASSLEAGGNEKLFF. Here the CDR3 DNA reads TGTGCCAGCAGCTTAGAGGCAGGGGGAAATGAAAAACTGTTTTTT.

The gene calls are TRBV5-1 and TRBJ1-5; 8 nucleotides line up with TRBD1. The CDR3 contains 14 residues. Per germline, CDR1 SGHRS and CDR2 YFSETQ. The V segment lost 4 bases and the J segment 4 bases; nucleotides outside the gene matches: 4. As DNA, the CDR3 is TGCGCCAGCAGCCTTACAGGGGGTAATCAGCCCCAGCATTTT. As protein: CASSLTGGNQPQHF.

This chain links TRBV7-9 with TRBJ1-2, with TRBD1 matching 8 bases. The length of the CDR3 is 15 residues. The J segment lost 4 bases and the V segment lost 2 bases, leaving 6 bases of the junction unmatched. CDR1 is SEHNR and CDR2 is FQNEAQ in the germline V gene (reference sequence). The CDR3 region is CASSLSGTGGYGYTF. The DNA of the CDR3 is TGTGCCAGCAGCTTATCCGGGACAGGAGGCTATGGCTACACCTTC.

The chain recombines TRBV7-3 with TRBJ1-1; D remains unclear. V was clipped by 2 bases and J by 0 bases, with 16 bases between them. The germline V gene has CDR1 SGHTA and CDR2 FQGTGA. There are 17 residues in the CDR3. CDR3 nucleotides: TGTGCCAGCAGCTTAGGAGGAACTGCTCCTATGAACACTGAAGCTTTCTTT. It yields the protein CASSLGGTAPMNTEAFF.

This sequence joins TRBV6-4 and TRBJ2-6; D unclear. V lost 4 bases to trimming and J lost 2 bases, with 9 bases between them. Germline CDR1 MRHNA, CDR2 SNTAGT. This CDR3 spans 15 amino acids. The CDR3 here is CASSAGAAGANVLTF. Written as DNA, the CDR3 is TGTGCCAGCAGTGCTGGTGCGGCTGGGGCCAACGTCCTGACTTTC.